This is a list of T cell receptor beta chains from one sample in a study of CD8 T cells in Susac syndrome. TCRdb re-derived calls from the immunoSEQ multiplex PCR reads in MiXCR, one entry per CDR3 protein. The sample comprises about 210,000 distinct CDR3 sequences, approximately 95% of which are singletons, and approximately 0.081% rests with the top ten. Sequenced input: CD4+ T cells from PBMCs. The receptors come from a human donor with multiple sclerosis. Both conserved end residues are part of each CDR3. A D gene is named only where the DNA matches it firmly. Clone sizes are given selectively: once, few, many, or a class where the clone is expanded.

V	size	D	J	CDR3	DNA
TRBV29-1	NA	NA	TRBJ2-3	CSADGGLDTQYF	TGCAGCGCCGATGGAGGTTTAGATACGCAGTATTTT
TRBV30	NA	NA	TRBJ1-1	CAWSVAGSGSTEAFF	TGTGCCTGGAGTGTGGCAGGGAGCGGGTCCACTGAAGCTTTCTTT
TRBV27	NA	NA	TRBJ2-1	CASTSNWSDEQFF	TGTGCCAGCACCTCTAATTGGTCGGATGAGCAGTTCTTC
TRBV7-2	NA	NA	TRBJ2-1	CASSPGGGWNEQFF	TGTGCCAGCAGCCCCGGAGGGGGCTGGAATGAGCAGTTCTTC
TRBV7-8	NA	NA	TRBJ2-2	CASIPRVNTGELFF	TGTGCCAGCATTCCTCGGGTGAACACCGGGGAGCTGTTTTTT
TRBV7-6	NA	TRBD1	TRBJ1-6	CASSPRRAGGIGNSPLHF	TGTGCCAGCAGCCCGAGACGCGCAGGGGGCATCGGTAATTCACCCCTCCACTTT
TRBV6-6	NA	TRBD2	TRBJ2-3	CASSPTRAGATDTQYF	TGTGCCAGCAGTCCTACAAGAGCGGGGGCCACAGATACGCAGTATTTT
TRBV20-1	NA	NA	TRBJ2-1	CSASSRYAAAISYNEQFF	TGCAGTGCTAGTTCGCGATATGCAGCGGCAATTTCCTACAATGAGCAGTTCTTC
TRBV5-1	NA	NA	TRBJ1-4	CASTLGRGEKLFF	TGCGCCAGCACCCTGGGGAGAGGGGAAAAACTGTTTTTT
TRBV12-3/TRBV12-4	NA	TRBD1	TRBJ1-6	CASSLTGGGWSPLHF	TGTGCCAGCAGTTTGACAGGGGGCGGGTGGTCACCCCTCCACTTT
TRBV29-1	few	NA	TRBJ2-5	CSVAGHVDQETQYF	TGCAGCGTTGCTGGGCACGTGGACCAAGAGACCCAGTACTTC
TRBV29-1	NA	TRBD1	TRBJ1-5	CSVNPGQGPRPQHF	TGCAGCGTTAACCCGGGACAGGGACCTCGGCCCCAGCATTTT
TRBV12-3/TRBV12-4	NA	NA	TRBJ2-2	CASSLGDWELFF	TGTGCCAGCAGTTTAGGAGACTGGGAGCTGTTTTTT
TRBV12-3/TRBV12-4	NA	NA	TRBJ1-2	CASSLVRDNGYTF	TGTGCCAGCAGTCTAGTCCGGGATAATGGCTACACCTTC
TRBV19	NA	TRBD1	TRBJ1-6	CASIMSSQGASPLHF	TGTGCCAGTATAATGTCGAGTCAGGGGGCGTCACCCCTCCACTTT